This record looks at one T cell receptor (beta chain) sequence and its context. The CDR3 contains 17 residues. The ends lost 0 bases at V and 0 bases at J; junction bases unmatched: 7. Per germline, CDR1 SGHVS and CDR2 FNYEAQ. Treatment given: oral pan-JAK inhibitor, 5-10 mg twice daily. These data belong to a study of CD8+ T cells in alopecia areata. It was cDNA, reverse transcribed from extracted RNA, that served as the sequencing template. TCRdb's copy holds only in-frame clones and misses some; the assay was immunoSEQ multiplex PCR. The profile shows over 95,000 clones, roughly three fifths of them singletons.

The sequence was obtained from a human donor with alopecia areata. The sample consisted of CD8+ T cells sorted from blood, taken at week 4, from a patient treated with tofacitinib. This chain links TRBV7-6 with TRBJ1-1, with 7 bases matching TRBD1. CDR3 residues: CASSLAMGQPMNTEAFF. In DNA form, the CDR3 reads TGTGCCAGCAGCTTAGCGATGGGACAGCCCATGAACACTGAAGCTTTCTTT.